The 10 T cell receptor beta chains reported below all come from one sample, sequenced in a study of cytomegalovirus exposure and HLA in healthy donors. Primers included in the PCR were 60 Vbeta and 13 Jbeta primers. Data came from immunoSEQ multiplex PCR; TCRdb stores just in-frame clones and leaves some out. There are approximately 140,000 clones in the sample; roughly 80% occur only once, and approximately 0.86% lies in the top ten. The specimen was PBMCs. The receptors were sampled from a woman in her sixties or seventies in good health and CMV-seronegative.

The gene calls are TRBV27 and TRBJ2-7; 9 positions match TRBD1. This CDR3 spans 17 amino acids. Trimming removed 4 bases from V and 3 bases from J; junction bases left unmatched: 13. The germline V gene encodes CDR1 MNHEY and CDR2 SMNVEV (reference sequence). The CDR3 spells CASSSTRNRGRVYEQYF. DNA of the CDR3: TGTGCCAGCAGTTCTACAAGAAACAGGGGGCGGGTCTACGAGCAGTACTTC.

This clone was counted once. The J gene is TRBJ2-3, the V gene TRBV28; 10 bases match TRBD2. The germline CDR1 and CDR2 sequences are MDHEN and SYDVKM. After removal of 6 bases from V and 2 bases from J, the junction contained 11 bases not matched to a gene. The CDR3 consists of 17 residues. This chain's CDR3 is CASRKGGAGGPTDTQYF. For the CDR3, the DNA is TGTGCCAGCAGGAAGGGCGGAGCGGGAGGGCCCACAGATACGCAGTATTTT.

The rearrangement links TRBV7-9 to TRBJ2-2; D possibly corresponds to TRBD1 (5 bases). The CDR3 runs to 12 residues. Germline lookup yields CDR1 SEHNR and CDR2 FQNEAQ (reference sequence). DNA of the CDR3: TGTTCCACCGACAGACCCACCGGGGAGCTGTTTTTT. This gives the protein CSTDRPTGELFF. The variable domain in full, with the rest retrieved from reference TRBV7-9 and TRBJ2-2, is DTGVSQNPRHKITKRGQNVTFRCDPISEHNRLYWYRQTLGQGPEFLTYFQNEAQLEKSRLLSDRFSAERPKGSFSTLEIQRTEQGDSAMYLCSTDRPTGELFFGEGSRLTVL.

In this sample, this clone turned up a few times. The J gene is TRBJ2-2, the V gene TRBV5-1; 10 bases fit TRBD1. V trimming: 6 bases; J trimming: 3 bases; junction bases outside the gene matches: 8. The CDR3 consists of 16 residues. Germline CDR1 SGHRS, CDR2 YFSETQ. The CDR3 sequence is CASTPRQGADTGELFF. The CDR3 bases are TGCGCCAGCACCCCCAGACAGGGGGCTGACACCGGGGAGCTGTTTTTT.

CDR3 region: CAGGLPASYEQYF. The CDR3 DNA reads TGTGCCGGAGGACTCCCGGCCTCCTACGAGCAGTACTTC. The V gene is TRBV6-4, the J gene TRBJ2-7; TRBD2 might be the D (5 bases). In germline, CDR1 is MRHNA, CDR2 SNTAGT. The CDR3 is 13 residues long. V gave up 11 bases and J gave up 0 bases, with 14 bases separating them.

This clone was observed a handful of times. This rearrangement joins TRBV4-1 to TRBJ1-1, with D tentatively TRBD1 (5 bases). Trimming removed 3 bases from V and 1 base from J, with 9 bases in between. Germline loops: CDR1 MGHRA, CDR2 YSYEKL. The CDR3 contains 14 residues. The CDR3 is CASSQRTQNTEAFF. CDR3 sequence (DNA): TGCGCCAGCAGCCAGAGGACACAGAACACTGAAGCTTTCTTT.

This sequence joins TRBV27 and TRBJ2-1, with 10 bases matching TRBD2. CDR1 and CDR2 from the germline V gene are MNHEY and SMNVEV (reference sequence). The CDR3 covers 15 residues. V trimming: 7 bases; J trimming: 5 bases; junction bases outside the gene matches: 8. The CDR3 sequence: CASTRGLASNNEQFF. The CDR3 coding sequence is TGTGCCAGCACAAGGGGACTAGCGTCAAACAATGAGCAGTTCTTC.

The chain links TRBV7-2 to TRBJ2-1; no clear D gene. Per germline, CDR1 SGHTA and CDR2 FQGNSA. With 0 bases removed from V and 15 bases from J, the gap between germline ends came to 15 bases. This CDR3 has 13 amino acids. The CDR3 DNA follows: TGTGCCAGCAGCTTAGCAATGAGCTTCCCTCCGTTCTTC. Translation gives CASSLAMSFPPFF.

This chain uses TRBV6-4 with TRBJ1-2; no firm D call. The CDR3 consists of 15 residues. Trimming left V 3 bases short and J 1 base short, with 12 bases between. The germline V gene encodes CDR1 MRHNA and CDR2 SNTAGT. Here the CDR3 reads CASSDVYRGNYGYTF. In DNA form, the CDR3 reads TGTGCCAGCAGTGATGTATATCGGGGTAACTATGGCTACACCTTC.

V is TRBV7-9 and J is TRBJ2-7, with TRBD1 matching 7 bases. Germline trimming cut 4 bases from V and 2 bases from J; bases unmatched to any gene: 5. CDR3 length equals 14 residues. Looked up from germline, CDR1 is SEHNR and CDR2 is FQNEAQ (reference sequence). This CDR3 reads CASSYGTATYEQYF. Here the CDR3 DNA reads TGTGCCAGCAGCTACGGGACAGCGACCTACGAGCAGTACTTC.